These 8 T cell receptor beta chains share one sample of origin, sequenced in a study of ipilimumab plus nivolumab after autologous stem cell transplantation. TCRdb's copy holds only in-frame clones and misses some; the assay was immunoSEQ multiplex PCR. The repertoire holds 15,000 to 20,000 clones, with approximately 75% as singletons. The input for sequencing was PBMCs, taken in a trial of ipilimumab plus nivolumab as post-transplant consolidation. The source is a male donor with diffuse large B-cell lymphoma.

This rearrangement joins TRBV5-1 to TRBJ2-1; 9 nucleotides line up with TRBD2. Per germline, CDR1 SGHRS and CDR2 YFSETQ. The CDR3 spans 16 residues. V was clipped by 0 bases and J by 8 bases; unmatched bases: 9. The CDR3 DNA reads as TGCGCCAGCAGCTTGGACGCGGGAGGGGCTGGAGATGAGCAGTTCTTC. Translating it yields CASSLDAGGAGDEQFF.

In its sample, this clone was seen once. This chain joins TRBV5-1 and TRBJ2-2; 11 positions match TRBD2. The CDR3 has 18 residues. The V and J ends lost 6 bases and 2 bases, in that order; junction bases with no gene match: 12. Germline CDR1 reads SGHRS; CDR2 reads YFSETQ. The CDR3 is CASTLLAGGPSNTGELFF. CDR3 bases: TGCGCCAGCACTCTATTAGCGGGAGGGCCTAGTAACACCGGGGAGCTGTTTTTT.

The chain has TRBV5-1 and TRBJ2-7, with 7 bases identical to TRBD1. Trimming at V came to 4 bases and at J to 5 bases, leaving 9 bases not matched to a gene. This CDR3 spans 14 amino acids. The germline gives CDR1 SGHRS, CDR2 YFSETQ. For the CDR3, the DNA is TGCGCCAGCAGCACCAACAGGGGCATCGACGAGCAGTACTTC. It translates to CASSTNRGIDEQYF.

J is TRBJ2-1 and V is TRBV7-2, with D possibly TRBD2 on 7 matching bases. Trimming took 3 bases from V and 8 from J, leaving 14 bases between them. The CDR3 sequence is 14 residues long. CDR1 and CDR2 from the germline V gene are SGHTA and FQGNSA. CDR3 sequence reads: CASSLGGLADEQFF. CDR3 coding DNA: TGTGCCAGCAGCTTGGGGGGGCTAGCGGATGAGCAGTTCTTC.

V usage is TRBV7-2 and J usage is TRBJ1-5, with 9 nucleotides matching TRBD1. With V trimmed by 5 bases and J by 7 bases, 9 bases remained unmatched. The CDR3 is 15 amino acids. CDR1 is SGHTA and CDR2 is FQGNSA in the germline V gene. The CDR3 DNA sequence: TGTGCCAGCAGCCCACGGACAGGGGTGGGCCAGCCCCAGCATTTT. Translating gives CASSPRTGVGQPQHF.

The chain recombines TRBV11-3 with TRBJ2-5; D might be TRBD1 (5 bases). Germline CDR1 reads SGHNT; CDR2 reads YENEEA. This CDR3 spans 14 amino acids. V dropped 6 bases and J dropped 5 bases, with 16 bases sitting between them. The CDR3 sequence: CASRTKGLRETQYF. The DNA of the CDR3 is TGTGCCAGCAGGACCAAGGGGCTGAGGGAGACCCAGTACTTC.

V usage is TRBV5-1 and J usage is TRBJ2-3, with a weak D call TRBD1 (6 bases). In germline, CDR1 is SGHRS, CDR2 YFSETQ. CDR3 length equals 16 residues. The V gene lost 0 bases and the J gene lost 6 bases, with 17 bases spanning the gap. In nucleotides, the CDR3 is TGCGCCAGCAGCTTGGTTGGACTCTCAAGGGGGGATACGCAGTATTTT. This gives the protein CASSLVGLSRGDTQYF. The full variable domain, rest sourced from reference TRBV5-1 and TRBJ2-3, is KAGVTQTPRYLIKTRGQQVTLSCSPISGHRSVSWYQQTPGQGLQFLFEYFSETQRNKGNFPGRFSGRQFSNSRSEMNVSTLELGDSALYLCASSLVGLSRGDTQYFGPGTRLTVL.

V gene TRBV7-9 combines with J gene TRBJ1-4; tentatively, D is TRBD1 (5 bases). Germline V CDR1 and CDR2: SEHNR, FQNEAQ (reference sequence). The CDR3 is 14 amino acids. Trimming took off 1 base at V and 8 bases at J, with 11 bases between the two ends. The CDR3 DNA reads as TGTGCCAGCAGCTTAGGAGGGGCGGGCGAAAAACTGTTTTTT. Residues: CASSLGGAGEKLFF.